The clone carrying this T cell receptor (beta chain) was counted between two and nine times. The sample is drawn from a study of T cells after yellow fever vaccination. V lost 4 bases, J lost 10 bases, and 10 bases stayed unmatched. CDR1 DFQATT and CDR2 SNEGSKA come from the germline V gene (reference sequence). This CDR3 comprises 13 residues. In TCRdb, the 5' RACE reads were re-called with MiXCR into one record per CDR3 protein. The sample consists of tens of thousands of distinct CDR3 sequences, 5.5% of them appearing once. This TCR came from a man aged 30-40 years who received the YFV17D yellow fever vaccine. The material was PBMCs, either bulk or a sorted T-cell subset (CD4+, CD8+, memory, or dextramer-sorted; not recorded which), obtained 15 days after the yellow fever booster vaccination. The gene calls are TRBV20-1 and TRBJ1-1, with 9 nucleotides matching TRBD1. Here the CDR3 reads CSATPGQGRIAFF. In DNA, the CDR3 is TGCAGTGCTACCCCGGGACAGGGTAGGATAGCTTTCTTT.